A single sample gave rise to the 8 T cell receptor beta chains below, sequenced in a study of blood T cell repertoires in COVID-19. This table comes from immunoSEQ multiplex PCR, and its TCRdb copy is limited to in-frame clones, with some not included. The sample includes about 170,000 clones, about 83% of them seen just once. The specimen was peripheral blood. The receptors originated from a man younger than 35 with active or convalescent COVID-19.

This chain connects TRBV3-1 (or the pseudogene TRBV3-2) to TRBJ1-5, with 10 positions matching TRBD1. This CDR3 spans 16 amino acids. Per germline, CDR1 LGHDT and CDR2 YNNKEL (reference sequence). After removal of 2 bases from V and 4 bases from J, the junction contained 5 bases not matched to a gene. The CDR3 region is CASSQTGTGANQPQHF. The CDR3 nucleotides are TGTGCCAGCAGCCAAACCGGGACAGGGGCAAATCAGCCCCAGCATTTT.

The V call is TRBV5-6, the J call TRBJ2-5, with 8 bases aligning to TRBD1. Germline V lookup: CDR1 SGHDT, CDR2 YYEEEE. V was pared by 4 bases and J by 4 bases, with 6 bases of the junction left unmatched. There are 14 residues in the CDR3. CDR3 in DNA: TGTGCCAGCAGCCAGGCAACAGGGGGAGAGACCCAGTACTTC. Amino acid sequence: CASSQATGGETQYF.

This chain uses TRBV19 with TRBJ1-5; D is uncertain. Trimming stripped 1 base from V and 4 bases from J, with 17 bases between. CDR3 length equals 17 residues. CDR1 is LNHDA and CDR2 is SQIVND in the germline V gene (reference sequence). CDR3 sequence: CASSIGDLSKPNQPQHF. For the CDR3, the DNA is TGTGCCAGTAGTATAGGAGATTTGAGTAAACCAAATCAGCCCCAGCATTTT.

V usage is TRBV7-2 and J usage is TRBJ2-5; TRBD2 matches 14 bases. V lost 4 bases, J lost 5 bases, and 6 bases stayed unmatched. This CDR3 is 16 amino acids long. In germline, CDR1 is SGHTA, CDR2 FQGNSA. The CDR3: CASSSGTSGGGETQYF. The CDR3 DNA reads TGTGCCAGCAGCTCCGGGACTAGCGGGGGTGGGGAGACCCAGTACTTC.

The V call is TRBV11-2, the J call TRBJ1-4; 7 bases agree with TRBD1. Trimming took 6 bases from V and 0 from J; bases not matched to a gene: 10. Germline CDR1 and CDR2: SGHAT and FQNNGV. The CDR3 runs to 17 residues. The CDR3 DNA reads TGTGCCAGCAGGACAGGGAGATTTGCAGCAACTAATGAAAAACTGTTTTTT. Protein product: CASRTGRFAATNEKLFF.

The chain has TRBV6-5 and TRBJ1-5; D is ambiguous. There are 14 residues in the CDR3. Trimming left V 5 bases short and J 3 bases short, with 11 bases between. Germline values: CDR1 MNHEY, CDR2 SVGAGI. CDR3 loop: CASSRATDNQPQHF. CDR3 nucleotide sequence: TGTGCCAGCAGTCGCGCTACAGACAATCAGCCCCAGCATTTT.

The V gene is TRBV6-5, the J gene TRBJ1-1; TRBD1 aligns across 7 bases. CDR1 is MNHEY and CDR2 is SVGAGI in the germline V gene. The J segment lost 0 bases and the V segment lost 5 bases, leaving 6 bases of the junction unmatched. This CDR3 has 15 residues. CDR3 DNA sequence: TGTGCCAGCAGTCCTATCAGGGGGATGAACACTGAAGCTTTCTTT. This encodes CASSPIRGMNTEAFF.

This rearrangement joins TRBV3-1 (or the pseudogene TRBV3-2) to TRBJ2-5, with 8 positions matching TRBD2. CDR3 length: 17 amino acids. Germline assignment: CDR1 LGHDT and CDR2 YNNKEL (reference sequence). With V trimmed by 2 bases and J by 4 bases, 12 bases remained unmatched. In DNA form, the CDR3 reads TGTGCCAGCAGCCAAACTCCGGGACTAGGTAGAGGAGAGACCCAGTACTTC. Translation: CASSQTPGLGRGETQYF.